The 2 T cell receptor beta chains in this list originate from one sample, sequenced in a study of beta chain features in type 1 diabetes. The antigens of these receptors remain unknown. General study findings and limits: TCRB CDR3s from Type 1 diabetes patients were moderately but significantly shorter in all four CD4+ subsets.

Expressed TCRB transcripts were sequenced because the entire RNA isolate underwent reverse transcription. Some clones are missing from TCRdb's copy, which holds only in-frame ones; the method was immunoSEQ multiplex PCR. The table lists 130,000 to 150,000 clones, 10% to 15% of them singletons. The specimen sequenced was central memory CD4+ T cells from blood. All receptors derive from a young man with type 1 diabetes.

The V and J genes are TRBV19 and TRBJ2-3, with D unclear. The CDR3 spans 13 residues. Germline CDR1 LNHDA, CDR2 SQIVND (reference sequence). V was cut by 7 bases and J by 1 base, with 9 bases left in between. This CDR3 reads CASINSGTDTQYF. The CDR3 DNA reads TGTGCCAGTATCAACTCGGGCACAGATACGCAGTATTTT.

This CDR3 reads CASSDYQGDGTDTQYF. The CDR3 DNA is TGTGCCAGTAGCGATTACCAGGGGGACGGCACAGATACGCAGTATTTT. This chain links TRBV19 with TRBJ2-3, with TRBD1 matching over 7 bases. CDR3 length: 16 residues. The V segment lost 6 bases and the J segment 1 base; nucleotides outside the gene matches: 10. Germline CDR1 LNHDA, CDR2 SQIVND (reference sequence).